This T cell receptor beta chain was captured in a study of shared clonotypes between healthy human individuals (dated by TCRdb to 2018 to 2021). About the full investigation: Three men and a couple of women, aged 18 to 49 years, made up the cohort. To estimate repertoire size and how much clonotype sharing occurs between individuals, the study deeply sequenced the blood TCR repertoires of about 5 healthy adults. Libraries were prepared and TCR repertoires were sequenced by different laboratories using diverse techniques, in order to increase sequencing depth and limit assay-specific biases. Each donor's leukapheresis produced roughly between about 0.8 and 8.9 billion PBMCs. Findings and caveats that apply to the study as a whole: The small number of donors limited the genetic and exposure-history diversity represented. Pairwise subsampling led to the expectation that sequencing depth would affect the degree of clonotype sharing among donors. Sampling was restricted to blood, and TCR repertoires in tissue are likely to differ from TCR repertoires in blood.

CDR1 and CDR2 were assigned from the germline V gene (reference sequence) as LNHNV and YYDKDF. The CDR3, from cysteine to phenylalanine, totals 16 residues. Kept here is only the CDR3 DNA, which spans 48 bases and is read in frame from base 1. The V end loses 0 bases and the J end loses 0 bases, and a stretch of 11 bases separates them. Healthy HIV-negative adults with no recently reported acute infections or vaccinations were included as donors. All donors were Caucasian adults living in Nashville, Tennessee, USA. For unsorted samples, some 90 million PBMCs were counted, and genomic DNA was extracted using the QIAamp DNA Blood Mini kit. Blood was obtained by leukapheresis, after which PBMCs were separated by Ficoll-Histopaque density gradient centrifugation and cryopreserved in liquid nitrogen vapor phase. TCR CDR3 regions were amplified from genomic DNA by multiplex PCR using the deep immunoSEQ assay. Genomic DNA extracted from each cell subset was distributed evenly over all wells of several immunoSEQ 96-well plates, and each plate served as one replicate. Each replicate PCR for unsorted PBMC received about 0.3 ug genomic DNA, equal to about 30,000 T cell genomes. Unsorted PBMC genomic DNA was sequenced across ten immunoSEQ deep assay plates. The purified libraries were quantified using a Qubit 3.0 fluorometer, sized with a Bioanalyzer 2100, and then quantified again using the KAPA Library Quantification kit. Each immunoSEQ 96-well plate was sequenced on its own single-read 150-cycle Illumina NextSeq 550 flow cell. On the study's bioinformatics: Because the immunoSEQ output included only junctional sequences and no quality scores, the filtering could not be the same as the filtering used for full-length reads. Sequences were annotated with PyIR, a Python wrapper for IgBLAST v1.9, using IMGT germline references to assign V/J genes and CDR3. Reads were filtered out if the reads had weak V/J assignments (E-value above 1e-6), no CDR3, stop codons, out-of-frame junctions, or ambiguous translated residues. V3J clonotypes were defined by identical inferred V gene, J gene, and CDR3 amino acid sequence. Percentage overlap between repertoires was computed as shared unique clonotypes divided by the size of the smaller repertoire. Three approaches were used to assess repertoire richness: RTK rarefaction, the Chao1 estimator, and Recon v2.1 estimates of unobserved clonotypes. The immuneACCESS repertoire file appears here via TCRdb, limited to in-frame rearrangements. These files lack a portion of the clones; in checked studies, under half of the deficit traces to unresolved V genes, and the cause of the others is not known. That table supplies the V and J calls and clone size; D and trimming were determined from the DNA. This sample gives more than 400,000 clones in total; 70% to 85% of them show up just once. Jointly, the top ten make up more than 10% of the sample.

For this clone: Its antigen is currently not known. No clone much larger than this one lies a single base away; base qualities are absent.

The sequence was obtained from a woman aged 40 to 55 in good health. Some clones in this sample may be carry-over from other donors' samples. Here the chain combines TRBV15 and TRBJ1-1; a confident D gene designation cannot be given. The sequencing sample was made of PBMCs. The DNA reads TGTGCCACCAGCAGAGATGTGGCCACCTTGAACACTGAAGCTTTCTTT. It is translated as CATSRDVATLNTEAFF.